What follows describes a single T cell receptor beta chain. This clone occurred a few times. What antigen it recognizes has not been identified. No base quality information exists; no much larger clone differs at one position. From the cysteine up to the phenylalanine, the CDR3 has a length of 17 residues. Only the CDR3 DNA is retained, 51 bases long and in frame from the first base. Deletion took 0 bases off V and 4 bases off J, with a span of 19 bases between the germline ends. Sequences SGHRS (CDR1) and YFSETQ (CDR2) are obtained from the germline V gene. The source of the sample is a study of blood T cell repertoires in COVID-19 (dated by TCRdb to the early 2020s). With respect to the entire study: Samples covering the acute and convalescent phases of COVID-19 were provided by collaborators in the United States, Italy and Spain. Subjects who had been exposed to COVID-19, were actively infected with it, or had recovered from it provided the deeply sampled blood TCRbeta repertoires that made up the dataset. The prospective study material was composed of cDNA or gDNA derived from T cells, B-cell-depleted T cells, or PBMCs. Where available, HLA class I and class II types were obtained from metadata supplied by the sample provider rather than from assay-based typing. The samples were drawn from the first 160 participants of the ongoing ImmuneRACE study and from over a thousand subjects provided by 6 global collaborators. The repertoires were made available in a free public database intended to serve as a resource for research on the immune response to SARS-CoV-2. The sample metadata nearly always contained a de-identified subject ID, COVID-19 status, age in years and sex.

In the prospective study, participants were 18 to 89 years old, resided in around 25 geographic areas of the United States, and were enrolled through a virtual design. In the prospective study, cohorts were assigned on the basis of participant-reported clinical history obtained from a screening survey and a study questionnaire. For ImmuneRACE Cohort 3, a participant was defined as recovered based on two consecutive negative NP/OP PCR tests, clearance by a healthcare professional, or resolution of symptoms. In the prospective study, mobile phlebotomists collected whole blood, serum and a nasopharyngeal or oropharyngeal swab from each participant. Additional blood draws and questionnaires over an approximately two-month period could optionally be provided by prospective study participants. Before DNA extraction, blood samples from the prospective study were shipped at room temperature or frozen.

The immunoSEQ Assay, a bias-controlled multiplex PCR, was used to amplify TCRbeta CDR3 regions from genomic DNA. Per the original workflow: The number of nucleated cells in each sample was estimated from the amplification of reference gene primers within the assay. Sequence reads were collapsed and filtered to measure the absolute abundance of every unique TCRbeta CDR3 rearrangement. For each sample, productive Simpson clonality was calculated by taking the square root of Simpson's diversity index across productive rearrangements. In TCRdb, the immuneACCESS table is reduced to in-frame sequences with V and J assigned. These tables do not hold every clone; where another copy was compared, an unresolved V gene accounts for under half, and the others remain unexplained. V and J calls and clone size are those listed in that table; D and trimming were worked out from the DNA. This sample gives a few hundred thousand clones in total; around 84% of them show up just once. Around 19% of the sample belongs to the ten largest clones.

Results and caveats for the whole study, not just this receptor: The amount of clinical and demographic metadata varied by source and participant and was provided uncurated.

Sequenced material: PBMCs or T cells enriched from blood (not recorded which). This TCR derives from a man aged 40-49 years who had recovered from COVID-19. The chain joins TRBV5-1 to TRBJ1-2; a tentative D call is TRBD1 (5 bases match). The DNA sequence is TGCGCCAGCAGCTTGGCCGGGACTCTACCCGTGGGCTATGGCTACACCTTC. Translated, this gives CASSLAGTLPVGYGYTF.